Included here is one T cell receptor beta chain sequence, with context. Its antigen is unknown. This sample was taken from a study of cytomegalovirus exposure and HLA in healthy donors. The donors were part of the approximately 130-subject validation cohort, which stood apart from the roughly 730-subject first cohort. Sequencing was performed with immunoSEQ multiplex PCR; in TCRdb, only in-frame clones are kept and a portion is missing. Here the sample spans around 180,000 clones, more than 80% being singletons. Overall study findings and caveats: According to a subsequent analysis, TCR clusters identified in the first cohort showed a tendency to co-occur across the approximately 130 validation repertoires. Among TCR beta chains, those listed as cytomegalovirus-associated numbered under 200. As was reported, the classifier diagnosed cytomegalovirus status with high specificity and sensitivity.

V gave up 7 bases and J gave up 8 bases; unmatched junction bases: 13. In germline, CDR1 is SGHNT, CDR2 YYREEE (reference sequence). This CDR3 contains 14 residues. Sequenced material: PBMCs. The genes are TRBV5-4 and TRBJ1-2, with TRBD1 matching over 8 bases. This receptor was taken from a man aged 18 to 30 in good health and CMV-seropositive. CDR3 amino acids: CASRGVQGGEGYTF. The DNA for the CDR3 is TGTGCCAGCCGGGGGGTACAGGGGGGTGAGGGCTACACCTTC.